This T cell receptor (beta chain) was captured in a study of shared T cell receptors in the human thymus. Data came from immunoSEQ multiplex PCR; TCRdb stores just in-frame clones and leaves some out. The sample contains around 730,000 clones, 70% to 90% of which appear only once. CDR1 is MNHEY and CDR2 is SVGAGI in the germline V gene. The CDR3 sequence is 14 residues long. V lost 0 bases and J 5 bases, leaving 10 bases between the germline ends. These data also formed part of another study, on human thymus T cells.

The sample taken for sequencing was thymocytes. This sequence was found in a girl under three years old with a congenital heart defect. The chain has TRBV6-5 and TRBJ1-2; possibly TRBD1 for D (5 bases). The CDR3 spells CASSYSPRVYGYTF. In DNA, the CDR3 is TGTGCCAGCAGTTACTCTCCCAGGGTTTATGGCTACACCTTC.